These T cell receptor beta chains were read from a single sample in a study of blood T cell repertoires in COVID-19. Libraries were prepared by immunoSEQ multiplex PCR; TCRdb keeps only in-frame clonotypes and omits some of them. The table includes some 260,000 clones, 84% detected once. Sequencing was carried out using PBMCs or T cells enriched from blood (not recorded which). These receptors originate from a man between 25 and 39 years old with acute COVID-19. CDR3s include the opening cysteine and the closing phenylalanine or tryptophan. The D gene is left open where the match is weak. Size is stated for part of the rows, as once, few or many counts, or as a class when the clone is expanded.

V gene	J gene	D gene	clone size	CDR3 DNA	CDR3 protein
TRBV6-5	TRBJ2-3	TRBD2	once	TGTGCCAGTCGGACTAGACACCGCACAGATACGCAGTATTTT	CASRTRHRTDTQYF
TRBV3-1/TRBV3-2	TRBJ1-5	TRBD1	-	TGTGCCAGCAGCCAAGAACAGCCAGGGGGTTTCGTTAAGCATTTT	CASSQEQPGGFVKHF
TRBV19	TRBJ1-1	-	-	TGTGCCACCACCGCCCGGGGGAGCACTGAAGCTTTCTTT	CATTARGSTEAFF
TRBV6-5	TRBJ1-1	-	-	TGTGCCAGCAGTCCCTCCCAGGGGGAAGCTTTCTTT	CASSPSQGEAFF
TRBV7-8	TRBJ1-2	-	-	TGTGCCAGCAGCTTAGTACAGGGCGGAGGCTACACCTTC	CASSLVQGGGYTF
TRBV7-9	TRBJ1-2	-	few	TGTGCCAGCAGCTTACAGGGCTACACCTTC	CASSLQGYTF
TRBV13	TRBJ1-3	TRBD1	-	TGTGCCAGCAGCCTAAGGACAGGGGGAAACACCATATATTTT	CASSLRTGGNTIYF
TRBV24-1	TRBJ2-2	TRBD2	-	TGTGCCACCAGCCCTAGCGGGAGTGGTCTAAACACCGGGGAGCTGTTTTTT	CATSPSGSGLNTGELFF
TRBV5-5	TRBJ2-2	TRBD2	-	TGTGCCAGCAGTTTCCGGCCGGGACTAGCGGGCTCGAACACCGGGGAGCTGTTTTTT	CASSFRPGLAGSNTGELFF
TRBV24-1	TRBJ1-5	TRBD1	-	TGTGCCGCCCAGGGACAGGGGGCAAATCAGCCCCAGCATTTT	CAAQGQGANQPQHF
TRBV24-1	TRBJ1-5	-	-	TGTGCCACCAGTGCTGGGGGGAAGGTAGGACAGCCCCAGCATTTT	CATSAGGKVGQPQHF